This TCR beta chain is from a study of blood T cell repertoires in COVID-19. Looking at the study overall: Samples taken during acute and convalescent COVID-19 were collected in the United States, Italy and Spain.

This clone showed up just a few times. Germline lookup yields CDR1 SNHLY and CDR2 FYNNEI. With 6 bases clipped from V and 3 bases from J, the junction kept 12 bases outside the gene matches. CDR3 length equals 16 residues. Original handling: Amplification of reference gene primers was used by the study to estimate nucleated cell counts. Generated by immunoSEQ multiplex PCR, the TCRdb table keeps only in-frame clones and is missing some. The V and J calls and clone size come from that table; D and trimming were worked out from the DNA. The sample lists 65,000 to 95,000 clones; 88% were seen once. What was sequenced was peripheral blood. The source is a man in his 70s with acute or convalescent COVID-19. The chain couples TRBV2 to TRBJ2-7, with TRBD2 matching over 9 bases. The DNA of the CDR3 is TGTGCCAGCAGCAATAAGTCGCCTAGCGGGATCTACGAGCAGTACTTC. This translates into CASSNKSPSGIYEQYF.